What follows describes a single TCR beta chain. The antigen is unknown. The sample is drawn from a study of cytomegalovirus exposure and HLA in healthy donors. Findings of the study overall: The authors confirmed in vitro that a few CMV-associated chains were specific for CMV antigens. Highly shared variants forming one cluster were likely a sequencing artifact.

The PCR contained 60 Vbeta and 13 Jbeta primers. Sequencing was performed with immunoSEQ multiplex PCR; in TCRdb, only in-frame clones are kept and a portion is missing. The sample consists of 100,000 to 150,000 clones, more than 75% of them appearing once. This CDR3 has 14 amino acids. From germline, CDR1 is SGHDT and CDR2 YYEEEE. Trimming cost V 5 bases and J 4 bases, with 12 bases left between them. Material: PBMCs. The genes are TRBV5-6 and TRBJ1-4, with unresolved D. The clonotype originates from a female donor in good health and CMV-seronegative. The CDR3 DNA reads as TGTGCCAGCAGTTTATACGGGAATAATGAAAAACTGTTTTTT. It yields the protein CASSLYGNNEKLFF.